This T cell receptor (beta chain) appears in the sequencing data of a study of OX40 agonist ivuxolimab in advanced cancers. Patients with autoimmune history or systemic immunosuppression were excluded. V shed 2 bases, J shed 3 bases, and the junction held 6 bases outside the gene matches. The germline V gene encodes CDR1 SNHLY and CDR2 FYNNEI. CDR3 length: 15 amino acids. Sequencing was performed with immunoSEQ multiplex PCR; in TCRdb, only in-frame clones are kept and a portion is missing. The table has 55,000 to 80,000 clones, 84% seen once. The V gene is TRBV2, the J gene TRBJ1-1; 7 bases map to TRBD1. Material: CD4+ or CD8+ T cells sorted from blood, obtained in a trial of the OX40 agonist ivuxolimab. This clonotype originated in an adult with an advanced solid tumor such as melanoma, head and neck, liver or kidney cancer. The CDR3 sequence: CASSENRGGYTEAFF. The CDR3 nucleotides read TGTGCCAGCAGTGAAAACAGGGGTGGGTACACTGAAGCTTTCTTT.